This T cell receptor beta chain stems from a study of cytomegalovirus exposure and HLA in healthy donors. Study outcomes and limitations: In a later analysis, parvovirus B19, influenza, CMV and Epstein-Barr virus appeared linked to several top co-occurrence clusters. CMV serostatus stood as the only immune exposure information on hand.

With V trimmed by 4 bases and J by 10 bases, 13 bases remained unmatched. This CDR3 has 15 amino acids. Germline CDR1 is MGHRA and CDR2 is YSYEKL. This PCR relied on a set of 60 Vbeta primers and 13 Jbeta primers. Produced via immunoSEQ multiplex PCR; TCRdb's table is partial and in-frame only. The data show about 65,000 clones, 70% to 80% seen once. In regard to this clone: Its antigen is unknown.

V usage is TRBV4-1 and J usage is TRBJ2-1; 7 positions match TRBD2. Material: PBMCs. This clonotype was sampled from a girl aged 5 to 17 in good health and CMV-seropositive. The CDR3 loop reads CASSPLGGSLGEQFF. CDR3 bases: TGCGCCAGCAGCCCTCTGGGGGGGTCCTTGGGGGAGCAGTTCTTC.